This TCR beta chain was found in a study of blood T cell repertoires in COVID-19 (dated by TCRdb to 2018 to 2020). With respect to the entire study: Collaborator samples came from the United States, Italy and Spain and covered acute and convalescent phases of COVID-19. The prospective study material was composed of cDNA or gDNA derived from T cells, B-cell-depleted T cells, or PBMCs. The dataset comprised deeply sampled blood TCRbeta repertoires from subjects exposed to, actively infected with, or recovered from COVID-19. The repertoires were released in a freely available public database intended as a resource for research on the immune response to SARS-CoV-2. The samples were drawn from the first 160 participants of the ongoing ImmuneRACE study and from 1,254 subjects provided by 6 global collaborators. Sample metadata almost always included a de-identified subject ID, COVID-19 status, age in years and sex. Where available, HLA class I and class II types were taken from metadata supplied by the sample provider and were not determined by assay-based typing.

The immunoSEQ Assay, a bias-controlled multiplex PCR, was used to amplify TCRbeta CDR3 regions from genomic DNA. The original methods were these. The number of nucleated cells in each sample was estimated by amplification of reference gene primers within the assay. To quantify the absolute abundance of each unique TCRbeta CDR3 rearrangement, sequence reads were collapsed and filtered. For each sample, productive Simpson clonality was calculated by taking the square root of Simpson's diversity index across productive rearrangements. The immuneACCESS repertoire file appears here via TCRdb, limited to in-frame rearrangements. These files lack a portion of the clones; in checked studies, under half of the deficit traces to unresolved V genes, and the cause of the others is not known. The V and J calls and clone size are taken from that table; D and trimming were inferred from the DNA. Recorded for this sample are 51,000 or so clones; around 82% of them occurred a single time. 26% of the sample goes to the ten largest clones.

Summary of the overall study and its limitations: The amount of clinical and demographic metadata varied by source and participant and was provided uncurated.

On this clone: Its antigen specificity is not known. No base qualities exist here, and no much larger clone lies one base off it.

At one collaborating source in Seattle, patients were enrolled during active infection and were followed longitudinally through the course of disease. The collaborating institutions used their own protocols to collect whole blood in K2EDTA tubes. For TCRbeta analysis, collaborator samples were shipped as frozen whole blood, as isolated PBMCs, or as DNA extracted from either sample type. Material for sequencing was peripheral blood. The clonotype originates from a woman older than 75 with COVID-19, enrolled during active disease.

Read as DNA, the sequence is TGTGCCAGCAGAGGGGGGGGCGACTACGAGCAGTACTTC. It specifies CASRGGGDYEQYF. This sequence uses TRBV27 and TRBJ2-7; TRBD2 could be the D gene, as 7 bases match. Trimming takes 6 bases from V and 3 bases from J, and the germline ends sit 12 bases apart. The CDR3 has 13 amino acids, counting the end cysteine and phenylalanine. Only the CDR3 region is kept as DNA, spanning 39 bases read in frame from base 1. CDR1 MNHEY and CDR2 SMNVEV were looked up in the germline V gene (reference sequence).